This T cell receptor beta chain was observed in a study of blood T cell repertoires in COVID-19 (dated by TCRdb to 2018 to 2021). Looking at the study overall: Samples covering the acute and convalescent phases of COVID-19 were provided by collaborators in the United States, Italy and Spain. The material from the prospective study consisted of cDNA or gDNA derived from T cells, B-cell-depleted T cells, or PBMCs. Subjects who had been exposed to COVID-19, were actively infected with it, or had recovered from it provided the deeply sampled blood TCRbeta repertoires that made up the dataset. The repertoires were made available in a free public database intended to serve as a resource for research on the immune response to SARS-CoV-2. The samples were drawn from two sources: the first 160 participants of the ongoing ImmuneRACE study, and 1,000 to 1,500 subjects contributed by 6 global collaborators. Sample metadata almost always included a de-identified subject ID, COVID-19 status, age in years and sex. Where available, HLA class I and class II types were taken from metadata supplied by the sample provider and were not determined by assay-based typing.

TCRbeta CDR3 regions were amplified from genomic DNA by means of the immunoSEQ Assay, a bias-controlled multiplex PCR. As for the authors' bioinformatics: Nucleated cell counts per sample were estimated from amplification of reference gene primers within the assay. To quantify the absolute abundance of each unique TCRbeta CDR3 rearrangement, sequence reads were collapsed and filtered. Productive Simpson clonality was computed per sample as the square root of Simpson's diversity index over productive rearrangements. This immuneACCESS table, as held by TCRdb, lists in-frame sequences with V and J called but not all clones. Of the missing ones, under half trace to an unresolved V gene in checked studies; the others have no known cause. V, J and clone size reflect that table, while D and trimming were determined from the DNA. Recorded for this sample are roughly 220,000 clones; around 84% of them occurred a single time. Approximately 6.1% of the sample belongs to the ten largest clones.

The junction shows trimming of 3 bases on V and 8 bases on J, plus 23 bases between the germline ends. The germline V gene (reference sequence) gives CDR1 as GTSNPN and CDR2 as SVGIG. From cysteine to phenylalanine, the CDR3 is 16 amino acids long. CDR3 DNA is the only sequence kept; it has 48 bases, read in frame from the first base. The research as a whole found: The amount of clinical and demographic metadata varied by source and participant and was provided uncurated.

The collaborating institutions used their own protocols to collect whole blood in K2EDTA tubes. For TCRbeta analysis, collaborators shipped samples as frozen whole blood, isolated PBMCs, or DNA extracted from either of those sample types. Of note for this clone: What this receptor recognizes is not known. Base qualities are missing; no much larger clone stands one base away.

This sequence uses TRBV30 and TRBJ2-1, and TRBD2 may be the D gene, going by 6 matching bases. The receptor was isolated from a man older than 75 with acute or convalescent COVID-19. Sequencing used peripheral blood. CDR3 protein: CAWSSDSRRELDEQFF. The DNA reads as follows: TGTGCCTGGAGCTCGGATTCAAGGCGGGAACTGGATGAGCAGTTCTTC.